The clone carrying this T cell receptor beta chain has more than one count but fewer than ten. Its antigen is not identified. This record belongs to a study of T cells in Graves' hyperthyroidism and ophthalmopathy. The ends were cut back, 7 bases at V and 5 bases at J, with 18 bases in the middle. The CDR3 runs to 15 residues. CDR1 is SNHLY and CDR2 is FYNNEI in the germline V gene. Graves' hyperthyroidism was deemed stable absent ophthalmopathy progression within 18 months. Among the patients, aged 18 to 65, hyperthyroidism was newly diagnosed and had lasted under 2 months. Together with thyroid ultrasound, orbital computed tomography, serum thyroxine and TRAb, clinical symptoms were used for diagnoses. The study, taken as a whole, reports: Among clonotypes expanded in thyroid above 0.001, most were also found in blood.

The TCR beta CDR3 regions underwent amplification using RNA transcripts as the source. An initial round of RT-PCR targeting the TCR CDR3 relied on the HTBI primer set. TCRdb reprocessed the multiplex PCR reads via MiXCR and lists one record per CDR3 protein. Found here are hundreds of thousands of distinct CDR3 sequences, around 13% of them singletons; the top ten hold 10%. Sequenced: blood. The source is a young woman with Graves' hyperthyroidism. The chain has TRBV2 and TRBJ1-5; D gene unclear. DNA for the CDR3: TGTGCCAGCACTATGGACGGGTCCCGGTATCAGCCCCAGCATTTT. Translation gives CASTMDGSRYQPQHF.